These 10 T cell receptor beta chains were all obtained from the same sample, sequenced in a study of T cells in Graves' hyperthyroidism and ophthalmopathy. Amplification of TCR beta CDR3 regions used RNA as the template. The HTBI set primed first-round TCR CDR3 RT-PCR. Each CDR3 protein gets one entry after TCRdb re-called the multiplex PCR reads with MiXCR. The sample consists of approximately 720,000 distinct CDR3 sequences, roughly a sixth of them appearing once. The material sequenced was blood. The receptor source for this set is a woman between 50 and 59 years old with Graves' hyperthyroidism that later progressed to Graves' ophthalmopathy.

This clonotype was seen a handful of times. The J gene is TRBJ2-5, the V gene TRBV6-1, with TRBD2 matching 13 bases. Losses at the gene ends were 4 bases for V and 2 bases for J; bases not matched to a gene: 4. This CDR3 contains 16 residues. Germline V gene lookup returns CDR1 MNHNS and CDR2 SASEGT. The CDR3 region has the DNA TGTGCCAGCAGTGTTGGGACTAGCGGGGCTCAAGAGACCCAGTACTTC. It is translated as CASSVGTSGAQETQYF.

This clonotype has a count of ten or more. V gene TRBV7-2 combines with J gene TRBJ2-1; 10 nucleotides align to TRBD2. With 4 bases clipped from V and 4 bases from J, the junction kept 7 bases outside the gene matches. Germline CDR1 reads SGHTA; CDR2 reads FQGNSA. This CDR3 contains 16 residues. The CDR3 reads CASSSYSGGSYNEQFF. Here the CDR3 DNA reads TGTGCCAGCAGCTCATATAGCGGGGGGTCGTACAATGAGCAGTTCTTC.

The chain is built from TRBV12-3 or TRBV12-4 and TRBJ2-6; 8 nucleotides agree with TRBD2. The CDR3 contains 13 residues. V shed 6 bases, J shed 8 bases, and the junction held 3 bases outside the gene matches. The CDR3 region is CASSSGGTNVLTF. The CDR3 DNA is TGTGCCAGCAGCTCGGGGGGGACCAACGTCCTGACTTTC.

A single count supports this clonotype. No conserved phenylalanine or tryptophan ends this CDR3, so it is likely a read error. The CDR3 DNA is TGTGCCAGCAGTGAATTTGGACAGGGGCATGGCTACACCCTC. It specifies CASSEFGQGHGYTL. The chain employs TRBV6-1 and TRBJ1-2; 9 bases fit TRBD1. The CDR3 spans 14 residues. Per germline, CDR1 MNHNS and CDR2 SASEGT. V dropped 2 bases and J dropped 6; count of bases not matched to a gene: 4.

This clonotype was seen a few times. V usage is TRBV5-1 and J usage is TRBJ1-4, with D uncertain. Germline CDR1 is SGHRS and CDR2 is YFSETQ. The V and J ends lost 2 bases and 4 bases respectively, with 9 bases between them. CDR3 size: 14 residues. This CDR3 reads CASSFTADNEKLFF. CDR3 coding DNA: TGCGCCAGCAGCTTTACAGCCGATAATGAAAAACTGTTTTTT. Full variable domain (outside the CDR3, taken from reference TRBV5-1 and TRBJ1-4): KAGVTQTPRYLIKTRGQQVTLSCSPISGHRSVSWYQQTPGQGLQFLFEYFSETQRNKGNFPGRFSGRQFSNSRSEMNVSTLELGDSALYLCASSFTADNEKLFFGSGTQLSVL.

This clonotype was seen once. V is TRBV2 and J is TRBJ1-2; D is uncertain. V was cut by 2 bases and J by 7 bases, with 5 bases left in between. Germline V gene data show CDR1 as SNHLY and CDR2 as FYNNEI. This CDR3 has 11 residues. The DNA for the CDR3 is TGTGCCAGCAGTGAAACGGTTGGCTACACCTTC. This translates into CASSETVGYTF.

The sample holds many counts of this clonotype. This chain links TRBV11-2 with TRBJ2-4, with TRBD1 identical over 9 bases. Trimming at V came to 4 bases and at J to 1 base, leaving 5 bases not matched to a gene. Germline V gene lookup returns CDR1 SGHAT and CDR2 FQNNGV. The CDR3 length is 16 residues. CDR3 region: CASSWTGVGAKNIQYF. Here the CDR3 DNA reads TGTGCCAGCAGCTGGACAGGGGTGGGGGCCAAAAACATTCAGTACTTC.

This clonotype occurred many times. This sequence joins TRBV20-1 and TRBJ2-7, with 7 bases matching TRBD1. This CDR3 is 12 amino acids long. V was clipped by 6 bases and J by 5 bases; unmatched bases: 7. Germline V gives CDR1 DFQATT, CDR2 SNEGSKA (reference sequence). CDR3 sequence: CSATYRGHEQYF. The CDR3 DNA is TGCAGTGCAACATACAGGGGCCACGAGCAGTACTTC.

This clonotype appeared a few times. The chain uses TRBV6-1 and TRBJ2-3, with TRBD2 matching 7 bases. This CDR3 has 15 residues. Germline values: CDR1 MNHNS, CDR2 SASEGT. J was trimmed by 3 bases and V by 7 bases; bases with no gene match: 10. The CDR3 loop is CASTLSGVGTDTQYF. CDR3 nucleotides: TGTGCCAGCACCTTAAGCGGGGTGGGAACAGATACGCAGTATTTT.

At least ten counts were recorded for this clonotype. The chain couples TRBV9 to TRBJ1-1; TRBD1 matches 7 bases. Germline V gene sequence: CDR1 SGDLS, CDR2 YYNGEE. Trimming cost V 3 bases and J 4 bases; bases outside gene matches: 3. The CDR3 sequence is 13 residues long. Written as DNA, the CDR3 is TGTGCCAGCAGCGGAACAGGGGCCACTGAAGCTTTCTTT. This translates into CASSGTGATEAFF. Combining the CDR3 with reference TRBV9 and TRBJ1-1 gives the whole variable domain DSGVTQTPKHLITATGQRVTLRCSPRSGDLSVYWYQQSLDQGLQFLIQYYNGEERAKGNILERFSAQQFPDLHSELNLSSLELGDSALYFCASSGTGATEAFFGQGTRLTVV.